The rows below give T cell receptor beta chains drawn from one sample of a study of blood T cell repertoires in COVID-19. Some clones are missing from TCRdb's copy, which holds only in-frame ones; the method was immunoSEQ multiplex PCR. Counted here are about 190,000 clones, about 82% occurring once; the ten biggest clones make up under 9.5%. The sample comprised PBMCs or T cells enriched from blood (not recorded which). The source of these receptors is a woman aged 30 to 39 who had recovered from COVID-19. CDR3s leave out the opening cysteine and the closing phenylalanine or tryptophan.

J | V | length | CDR3
TRBJ2-5 | TRBV15 | 10 | ATSRDTRESY
TRBJ2-5 | TRBV3-1/TRBV3-2 | 13 | ASSQASPGGETQY
TRBJ1-2 | TRBV3-1/TRBV3-2 | 11 | ASSLGQIYGYT
TRBJ1-4 | TRBV4-1 | 13 | ASSREDRAHEKLF
TRBJ1-5 | TRBV19 | 14 | ASSALRRQGYQPQH
TRBJ1-2 | TRBV28 | 12 | AIPGGHNQGGYT
TRBJ2-7 | TRBV9 | 12 | ASSVSTTGDEQY
TRBJ1-1 | TRBV7-2 | 11 | ASSSQSNTEAF
TRBJ2-7 | TRBV19 | 13 | ASSIGTSGSYEQY
TRBJ1-6 | TRBV28 | 14 | ASKRVSLQNNSPLH
TRBJ2-7 | TRBV7-8 | 11 | ASTGQGSYEQY
TRBJ2-7 | TRBV7-2 | 13 | ASSLGLAGAKEQY
TRBJ2-3 | TRBV28 | 13 | ASSGTYRGIDTQY
TRBJ2-1 | TRBV11-3 | 13 | ASSHRGSSYNEQF
TRBJ1-5 | TRBV30 | 12 | AWNWGQGNQPQH
TRBJ1-4 | TRBV5-1 | 11 | ASSRGIGEKLF
TRBJ2-7 | TRBV7-2 | 13 | ASSPRTSGSYEQY
TRBJ2-7 | TRBV5-1 | 11 | ASSPRTGDEQY
TRBJ2-2 | TRBV6-6 | 11 | ASSPLVTGELF
TRBJ2-2 | TRBV5-1 | 13 | ASSPGGSKPGELF
TRBJ2-7 | TRBV6-5 | 11 | ASSYSQGYEQY
TRBJ1-5 | TRBV7-8 | 11 | ASSLERAQPQH
TRBJ2-4 | TRBV3-1/TRBV3-2 | 14 | ASSQITSGSRNIQY
TRBJ1-1 | TRBV3-1/TRBV3-2 | 11 | ASSLQGYTEAF
TRBJ2-1 | TRBV11-2 | 16 | ASSNPSLGDPGYNEQF
TRBJ1-6 | TRBV18 | 15 | ASSRGGESSYNSPLH
TRBJ1-1 | TRBV11-3 | 12 | ASSLDPASPEAF
TRBJ2-2 | TRBV2 | 11 | ASNFLPTGELF
TRBJ1-5 | TRBV6-4 | 12 | ASREDSPGGPQH
TRBJ2-1 | TRBV4-1 | 13 | ASSHSGSITDEQF
TRBJ2-7 | TRBV7-9 | 13 | ASSPAGGDPYEQY
TRBJ2-7 | TRBV5-6 | 10 | ASSVSSYEQY
TRBJ2-7 | TRBV19 | 15 | ASSPRTGRSRTYEQY
TRBJ2-7 | TRBV7-8 | 13 | ASSLLAAKPYEQY
TRBJ1-5 | TRBV2 | 13 | ASSEGQESNQPQH